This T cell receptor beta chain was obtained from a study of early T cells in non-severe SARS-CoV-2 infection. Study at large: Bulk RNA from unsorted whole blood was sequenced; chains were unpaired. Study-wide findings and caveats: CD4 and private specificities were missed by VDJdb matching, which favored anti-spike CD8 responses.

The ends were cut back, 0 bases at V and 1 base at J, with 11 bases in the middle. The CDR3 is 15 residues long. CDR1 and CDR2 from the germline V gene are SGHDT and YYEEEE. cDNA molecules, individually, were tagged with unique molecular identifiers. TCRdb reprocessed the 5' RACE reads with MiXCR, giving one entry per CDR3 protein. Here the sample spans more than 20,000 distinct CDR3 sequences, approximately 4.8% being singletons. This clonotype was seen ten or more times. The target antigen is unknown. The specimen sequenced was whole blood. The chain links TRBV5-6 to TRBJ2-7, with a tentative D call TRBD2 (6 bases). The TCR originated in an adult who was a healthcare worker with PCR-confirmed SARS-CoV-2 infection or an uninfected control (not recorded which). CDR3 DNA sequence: TGTGCCAGCAGCTTGGGGGCGGGGCAATCCTACGAGCAGTACTTC. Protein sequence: CASSLGAGQSYEQYF.